A selection of T cell receptor beta chains follows, all from one sample in a study of glioma-infiltrating T cells. TCRdb called the multiplex PCR reads again in MiXCR, with one record for every CDR3 protein. Counted here are approximately 93,000 distinct CDR3 sequences, approximately 42% occurring once; the ten biggest clones make up under 40%. Sample: glioma tissue, nonneoplastic brain tissue, or PBMCs (not recorded which). The receptors stem from a human donor with low-grade glioma or glioblastoma, undergoing nonglioma brain surgery, or in good health (not recorded which). CDR3s include the opening cysteine and the closing phenylalanine or tryptophan. The order of the fields is J gene, V gene, clone size, D gene, CDR3 length, CDR3 protein, CDR3 DNA. A D gene is named only where the DNA matches it firmly. The size of a clone is reported for some rows only, either as once, few or many, or as a class for expanded clones.

J: TRBJ2-5
V: TRBV11-2
size: -
D: -
length: 15
CDR3: CASITTGGVQETQYF
DNA: TGTGCCAGCATCACTACGGGCGGGGTCCAGGAGACCCAGTACTTC

J: TRBJ2-3
V: TRBV4-2
size: many
D: TRBD2
length: 15
CDR3: CATSPASGGRNTQYF
DNA: TGTGCCACCTCCCCCGCTAGCGGGGGTCGAAATACGCAGTATTTT

J: TRBJ2-7
V: TRBV6-2/TRBV6-3
size: many
D: TRBD1
length: 15
CDR3: CASQSDRGVSYEQYF
DNA: TGTGCCAGCCAATCAGACAGGGGCGTATCCTACGAGCAGTACTTC

J: TRBJ1-6
V: TRBV4-1
size: -
D: -
length: 15
CDR3: CAGSQEWQANSPLHF
DNA: TGCGCCGGCAGCCAAGAGTGGCAGGCGAATTCACCCCTCCACTTT

J: TRBJ2-1
V: TRBV27
size: -
D: TRBD1
length: 12
CDR3: CATRDSSYEQFF
DNA: TGTGCCACTCGGGACAGCTCCTATGAGCAGTTCTTC

J: TRBJ2-1
V: TRBV11-2
size: -
D: TRBD1
length: 17
CDR3: CASSFAGLRDRGLEQFF
DNA: TGTGCCAGCAGCTTTGCGGGACTCCGGGACAGGGGGCTTGAGCAGTTCTTC

J: TRBJ1-5
V: TRBV5-6
size: -
D: -
length: 15
CDR3: CASSLGQYSNQPRHF
DNA: TGTGCCAGCAGCTTGGGACAGTATAGCAATCAGCCCCGGCATTTT

J: TRBJ2-3
V: TRBV4-1
size: many
D: TRBD2
length: 18
CDR3: CASSQPGLAGFNTDTQYF
DNA: TGCGCCAGCAGCCAACCGGGACTAGCGGGATTTAACACAGATACGCAGTATTTT

J: TRBJ2-7
V: TRBV20-1
size: many
D: -
length: 13
CDR3: CSARGVSLNRQYF
DNA: TGCAGTGCTAGGGGCGTTTCACTCAATCGGCAGTACTTC

J: TRBJ2-7
V: TRBV7-6
size: many
D: -
length: 17
CDR3: CASSLVGSNRAGYEQYF
DNA: TGTGCCAGCAGCTTAGTCGGCTCGAACAGGGCTGGATACGAGCAGTACTTC

J: TRBJ2-6
V: TRBV19
size: few
D: -
length: 15
CDR3: CASSIDISGANVLTF
DNA: TGTGCCAGTAGTATAGACATCTCTGGGGCCAACGTCCTGACTTTC

J: TRBJ2-7
V: TRBV20-1
size: many
D: TRBD2
length: 18
CDR3: CSASRGGGLAGLLTEQYF
DNA: TGCAGTGCTAGTCGAGGGGGGGGGCTAGCGGGATTACTCACGGAGCAGTACTTC

J: TRBJ2-2
V: TRBV28
size: many
D: -
length: 14
CDR3: CASSQRRGPGELFF
DNA: TGTGCCAGCAGTCAACGTCGGGGCCCCGGGGAGCTGTTTTTT

J: TRBJ1-1
V: TRBV11-3
size: many
D: -
length: 15
CDR3: CASSPRGGERTEAFF
DNA: TGTGCCAGCAGCCCAAGGGGGGGTGAGCGCACTGAAGCTTTCTTT

J: TRBJ2-5
V: TRBV5-1
size: many
D: -
length: 12
CDR3: CASRHLQETQYF
DNA: TGCGCCAGCCGCCACCTTCAAGAGACCCAGTACTTC

J: TRBJ2-1
V: TRBV4-1
size: -
D: TRBD2
length: 15
CDR3: CASSQEGGPDNEQFF
DNA: TGCGCCAGCAGCCAAGAGGGAGGGCCGGACAATGAGCAGTTCTTC

J: TRBJ2-3
V: TRBV30
size: once
D: -
length: 12
CDR3: CACGKGADTQYF
DNA: TGTGCCTGCGGAAAAGGGGCAGATACGCAGTATTTT

J: TRBJ1-6
V: TRBV20-1
size: -
D: -
length: 13
CDR3: CSASSQGGSPLHF
DNA: TGCAGTGCTAGCTCCCAGGGAGGTTCACCCCTCCACTTT

J: TRBJ1-1
V: TRBV4-1
size: -
D: -
length: 16
CDR3: CASPDTFGLGATEAFF
DNA: TGCGCCAGCCCGGACACCTTTGGCCTAGGTGCCACTGAAGCTTTCTTT

J: TRBJ2-5
V: TRBV4-2
size: many
D: -
length: 11
CDR3: CASSQMQTQYF
DNA: TGTGCCAGCAGCCAAATGCAGACCCAGTACTTC